These 15 T cell receptor beta chains share one sample of origin, sequenced in a study of blood T cell repertoires in COVID-19. Method: immunoSEQ multiplex PCR; TCRdb's copy keeps in-frame clones and lacks some. The sample has 210,000 or so clones, over 75% seen once. The sequenced sample was peripheral blood. The receptor source for this set is a woman of 80 years or more with active or convalescent COVID-19.

This rearrangement joins TRBV6-5 to TRBJ1-2; D possibly corresponds to TRBD1 (6 bases). The germline V and J ends were trimmed by 2 bases and 4 bases, with 14 bases remaining between them. Per the germline V gene, CDR1 is MNHEY and CDR2 is SVGAGI. The CDR3 loop spans 15 amino acids. The CDR3 here is CASSYADSYFYGYTF. In nucleotides, the CDR3 is TGTGCCAGCAGTTACGCGGACAGCTACTTCTATGGCTACACCTTC.

The chain uses TRBV28 and TRBJ2-1, with 7 nucleotides matching TRBD1. The CDR3 totals 15 residues. The J segment lost 2 bases and the V segment lost 6 bases, leaving 7 bases of the junction unmatched. Germline V gene lookup returns CDR1 MDHEN and CDR2 SYDVKM. The CDR3, as DNA: TGTGCCAGCAGATCGCAGGGGGTCACCTACAATGAGCAGTTCTTC. Translated: CASRSQGVTYNEQFF.

The rearrangement links TRBV5-4 to TRBJ2-2; 10 bases align to TRBD1. Looked up from germline, CDR1 is SGHNT and CDR2 is YYREEE (reference sequence). Losses at the gene ends were 5 bases for V and 6 bases for J; bases not matched to a gene: 4. The CDR3 loop spans 14 amino acids. The CDR3 sequence: CASRRDRGSGELFF. CDR3 nucleotides: TGTGCCAGCAGGCGGGACAGGGGTTCCGGGGAGCTGTTTTTT.

This chain connects TRBV3-1 (or the pseudogene TRBV3-2) to TRBJ1-4; 7 bases map to TRBD1. V lost 1 base to trimming and J lost 7 bases; unmatched junction nucleotides: 9. This CDR3 region has 16 residues. The V gene's germline CDR1 is LGHDT and CDR2 YNNKEL (reference sequence). The CDR3 nucleotides are TGTGCCAGCAGCCAAGTCGCTGGAGGGGGCGGTGAAAAACTGTTTTTT. Encoded protein: CASSQVAGGGGEKLFF.

The genes are TRBV3-1 (or the pseudogene TRBV3-2) and TRBJ2-5, with a weak D call TRBD2 (5 bases). There are 15 residues in the CDR3. V shed 0 bases and J shed 5 bases, with 13 bases lying between them. Germline loops: CDR1 LGHDT, CDR2 YNNKEL (reference sequence). The CDR3: CASSQDHSREETQYF. CDR3 in DNA: TGTGCCAGCAGCCAAGATCATTCAAGGGAGGAGACCCAGTACTTC.

The rearrangement uses TRBV28 and TRBJ1-2; 9 bases align to TRBD1. There are 16 residues in the CDR3. Germline CDR1 is MDHEN and CDR2 is SYDVKM. The trim removed 5 bases at V and 5 bases at J, leaving 12 bases unmatched. The CDR3, as DNA: TGTGCCAGCAGTGTCCAGCCGGGACAGGGTTCGTATGGCTACACCTTC. Its translation is CASSVQPGQGSYGYTF.

The V gene is TRBV5-4, the J gene TRBJ2-5, with 7 bases lining up with TRBD2. CDR3 length: 16 residues. The trim removed 0 bases at V and 3 bases at J, leaving 8 bases unmatched. Germline CDR1 reads SGHNT; CDR2 reads YYREEE (reference sequence). The CDR3 DNA reads TGTGCCAGCAGCTTGGATGTTTTGGGGGGGAAAGAGACCCAGTACTTC. As protein: CASSLDVLGGKETQYF.

The rearrangement uses TRBV19 and TRBJ2-5; a possible D gene is TRBD2 (7 bases). The CDR3 sequence is 14 residues long. Germline CDR1 and CDR2: LNHDA and SQIVND (reference sequence). Trimming cost V 4 bases and J 3 bases, with 12 bases left between them. For the CDR3, the DNA is TGTGCCAGTAGTAACCGGGGGGCCGAAGAGACCCAGTACTTC. Translated: CASSNRGAEETQYF.

The chain employs TRBV9 and TRBJ1-2; tentative D call: TRBD1 (5 bases). The CDR3 has 14 residues. Trimming removed 0 bases at V and 4 bases at J, with 10 bases between. Germline V gene lookup returns CDR1 SGDLS and CDR2 YYNGEE. The DNA for the CDR3 is TGTGCCAGCAGCGTAGATGGCAGGGCCTATGGCTACACCTTC. It encodes CASSVDGRAYGYTF.

J is TRBJ2-1 and V is TRBV7-6, with 7 bases aligning to TRBD2. With V trimmed by 4 bases and J by 0 bases, 6 bases remained unmatched. CDR1 and CDR2 from the germline V gene are SGHVS and FNYEAQ. The CDR3 has 16 residues. The CDR3 spells CASSWSPSGSYNEQFF. The CDR3 region has the DNA TGTGCCAGCAGCTGGTCTCCTAGCGGCTCCTACAATGAGCAGTTCTTC.

The chain recombines TRBV4-2 with TRBJ2-2; TRBD1 matches at 9 bases. This CDR3 has 17 amino acids. CDR1 is LGHNA and CDR2 is YNFKEQ in the germline V gene. V shed 5 bases, J shed 5 bases, and the junction held 12 bases outside the gene matches. Here the CDR3 reads CASSKTRQGGTTGELFF. The CDR3 coding sequence is TGTGCCAGCAGCAAAACCCGACAGGGGGGTACGACCGGGGAGCTGTTTTTT.

This chain links TRBV10-1 with TRBJ2-7, with 7 bases fitting TRBD1. The J segment lost 6 bases and the V segment lost 5 bases, leaving 4 bases of the junction unmatched. The germline CDR1 and CDR2 sequences are WNHNN and SYGVQD (reference sequence). CDR3 length: 12 residues. CDR3 bases: TGCGCCAGCAGTTCAAACAGGGGCGAGCAGTACTTC. Protein: CASSSNRGEQYF.

Note on this clone: The junction shows a germline mismatch at one end, possibly a read error. The chain combines TRBV12-3 or TRBV12-4 with TRBJ1-2; unclear D gene. The length of the CDR3 is 13 residues. Here the CDR3 DNA reads TGTGCCAGCAGTTTAGCGCGCGGTGGCGCCCAGATGTTC. Protein: CASSLARGGAQMF.

Ten or more counts support this clone. The rearrangement links TRBV5-1 to TRBJ1-1, with 7 bases identical to TRBD1. The length of the CDR3 is 16 residues. Looked up from germline, CDR1 is SGHRS and CDR2 is YFSETQ. Trimming at V came to 6 bases and at J to 0 bases, leaving 11 bases not matched to a gene. CDR3 protein: CASTDGTDSMNTEAFF. The CDR3 DNA reads TGCGCCAGCACCGATGGGACAGATTCTATGAACACTGAAGCTTTCTTT.

V usage is TRBV7-2 and J usage is TRBJ2-7, with TRBD2 matching over 12 bases. The V gene end was trimmed by 5 bases and the J gene end by 5 bases; junction bases not matched to a gene: 7. In germline, CDR1 is SGHTA, CDR2 FQGNSA. This CDR3 contains 15 residues. The CDR3 loop is CASSARTSGVDEQYF. CDR3 sequence (DNA): TGTGCCAGCAGCGCCCGGACTAGCGGGGTAGACGAGCAGTACTTC.